A single sample gave rise to the 25 T cell receptor beta chains below, sequenced in a study of cytomegalovirus exposure and HLA in healthy donors. The assay was immunoSEQ multiplex PCR, and TCRdb's table has in-frame clones only and misses some. The sample records some 330,000 clones, around 86% being singletons. The source material was PBMCs. These receptors all stem from a young woman in good health and CMV-seronegative.

The CDR3 is CASSEADYSNQPQHF. CDR3 nucleotides: TGTGCCAGCAGTGAGGCAGATTATAGCAATCAGCCCCAGCATTTT. The rearrangement uses TRBV2 and TRBJ1-5; D remains ambiguous. The germline V and J ends were trimmed by 3 bases and 0 bases, with 9 bases remaining between them. This CDR3 has 15 amino acids. Germline V gene sequence: CDR1 SNHLY, CDR2 FYNNEI.

The CDR3 protein is CASRMGAGETQYF. CDR3 nucleotide sequence: TGTGCCAGCCGTATGGGGGCCGGGGAGACCCAGTACTTC. This chain uses TRBV6-5 with TRBJ2-5, with a possible D match to TRBD1 (6 bases). V was shortened by 8 bases and J by 5 bases, with 15 bases between the two germline ends. The length of the CDR3 is 13 residues. Germline V gene sequence: CDR1 MNHEY, CDR2 SVGAGI.

The chain uses TRBV2 and TRBJ1-5; 7 bases fit TRBD1. The CDR3 covers 14 residues. V shed 6 bases and J 4 bases; nucleotides not matched to a gene: 6. Germline lookup yields CDR1 SNHLY and CDR2 FYNNEI. The CDR3 DNA sequence: TGTGCCAGCAGCGGGACAGCCCAGAATCAGCCCCAGCATTTT. Its protein product is CASSGTAQNQPQHF.

The chain is built from TRBV9 and TRBJ2-5; 7 nucleotides align to TRBD1. V lost 0 bases and J lost 7; bases outside the gene matches: 9. CDR1 and CDR2 from the germline V gene are SGDLS and YYNGEE. The CDR3 extends over 15 amino acids. CDR3 nucleotides: TGTGCCAGCAGCGTAGATTTGGACAGGTTCTCGACCCAGTACTTC. It is translated as CASSVDLDRFSTQYF.

The chain combines TRBV5-4 with TRBJ2-2; D unresolved. V lost 1 base and J 1 base, leaving 2 bases between the germline ends. Germline lookup yields CDR1 SGHNT and CDR2 YYREEE (reference sequence). CDR3 length: 13 amino acids. This chain's CDR3 is CASSLQNTGELFF. CDR3 nucleotide sequence: TGTGCCAGCAGCTTGCAGAACACCGGGGAGCTGTTTTTT.

The chain employs TRBV2 and TRBJ2-7, with 10 bases aligning to TRBD1. The CDR3 covers 14 residues. The V segment lost 8 bases and the J segment 1 base; nucleotides outside the gene matches: 5. Germline loops: CDR1 SNHLY, CDR2 FYNNEI. CDR3 sequence reads: CASAGQGPSYEQYF. CDR3 nucleotide sequence: TGTGCCAGCGCGGGACAGGGGCCGTCCTACGAGCAGTACTTC.

V and J are TRBV6-5 and TRBJ1-1; the D gene is possibly TRBD1 (5 bases). There are 12 residues in the CDR3. Germline V gene sequence: CDR1 MNHEY, CDR2 SVGAGI. The V end lost 0 bases, the J end lost 7 bases, and 6 bases lay between the germline ends. The CDR3 loop reads CASSYSGGEAFF. CDR3 bases: TGTGCCAGCAGTTACTCGGGGGGTGAAGCTTTCTTT.

This clone was picked up one time. The chain carries TRBV10-3 and TRBJ2-3; 11 bases line up with TRBD1. V was pared by 11 bases and J by 4 bases, with 8 bases of the junction left unmatched. Germline V lookup: CDR1 ENHRY, CDR2 SYGVKD. There are 14 residues in the CDR3. CDR3 in amino acids: CAATGQGAPDTQYF. As DNA, the CDR3 is TGTGCCGCCACCGGACAGGGGGCCCCAGATACGCAGTATTTT.

The chain combines TRBV29-1 with TRBJ1-1, with TRBD1 matching 8 bases. V lost 7 bases and J lost 4; bases outside the gene matches: 8. In germline, CDR1 is SQVTM, CDR2 ANQGSEA. The CDR3 length is 13 residues. The CDR3 spells CSGGQGAPTEAFF. The DNA for the CDR3 is TGCAGCGGCGGGCAGGGGGCGCCCACTGAAGCTTTCTTT.

This clone was recorded only once. This chain connects TRBV15 to TRBJ1-5; 12 bases are a match to TRBD1. The CDR3 runs to 15 residues. Germline assignment: CDR1 LNHNV and CDR2 YYDKDF (reference sequence). The J segment lost 11 bases and the V segment lost 3 bases, leaving 8 bases of the junction unmatched. CDR3 loop: CATSSRDRGPGAQHF. CDR3 DNA: TGTGCCACCAGCAGCCGGGACAGGGGGCCTGGGGCCCAGCATTTT. The full variable domain, in which reference TRBV15 and TRBJ1-5 provide the parts outside the CDR3, is DAMVIQNPRYQVTQFGKPVTLSCSQTLNHNVMYWYQQKSSQAPKLLFHYYDKDFNNEADTPDNFQSRRPNTSFCFLDIRSPGLGDTAMYLCATSSRDRGPGAQHFGDGTRLSIL.

With regard to this clone: Here the CDR3 omits its conserved ending phenylalanine or tryptophan, so a read error is the likely source. The DNA is left out, because the CDR3 cannot be placed on it with certainty; the CDR3 is given as TCRdb lists it. The chain uses TRBV19 and TRBJ1-5; the table names TRBD1, a call not compared with the DNA. 15 amino acids form the CDR3, both terminal residues included. The V gene's germline CDR1 is LNHDA and CDR2 SQIVND (reference sequence). CDR3 protein: CASSSYGQGRIGFGL.

This clone was detected only once. This rearrangement joins TRBV9 to TRBJ2-5, with 9 positions matching TRBD2. V was clipped by 0 bases and J by 3 bases; unmatched bases: 6. Per germline, CDR1 SGDLS and CDR2 YYNGEE. This CDR3 is built from 16 residues. Written as DNA, the CDR3 is TGTGCCAGCAGCGTAGGTGGCGGGAGGGCGGAAGAGACCCAGTACTTC. Translating gives CASSVGGGRAEETQYF. Together with reference TRBV9 and TRBJ2-5, the CDR3 gives the full variable domain: DSGVTQTPKHLITATGQRVTLRCSPRSGDLSVYWYQQSLDQGLQFLIQYYNGEERAKGNILERFSAQQFPDLHSELNLSSLELGDSALYFCASSVGGGRAEETQYFGPGTRLLVL.

This clone was recorded only once. The chain links TRBV5-4 to TRBJ1-1, with 9 bases identical to TRBD1. With V trimmed by 3 bases and J by 7 bases, 7 bases remained unmatched. The germline CDR1 and CDR2 sequences are SGHNT and YYREEE (reference sequence). The CDR3 length is 14 residues. Here the CDR3 DNA reads TGTGCCAGCAGCTCGGGGACAGGGTTCAGTGAAGCTTTCTTT. It specifies CASSSGTGFSEAFF.

V gene TRBV7-2 combines with J gene TRBJ2-7; a possible D gene is TRBD2 (5 bases). V lost 5 bases and J lost 5, with 10 bases in between. This CDR3 region has 12 residues. Germline CDR1 is SGHTA and CDR2 is FQGNSA. The CDR3 DNA reads as TGTGCCAGCAGCCCCCCGGGGAACGAGCAGTACTTC. It encodes CASSPPGNEQYF.

This rearrangement joins TRBV30 to TRBJ2-1, with 12 bases identical to TRBD2. Trimming removed 2 bases from V and 8 bases from J; junction bases left unmatched: 7. The CDR3 is made up of 15 amino acids. Germline V CDR1 and CDR2: GTSNPN, SVGIG (reference sequence). The chain's CDR3 is CAWSRWLAGGDEQFF. The CDR3 DNA reads as TGTGCCTGGAGTCGGTGGCTAGCGGGAGGGGATGAGCAGTTCTTC. Full variable domain (rest looked up from reference TRBV30 and TRBJ2-1): SQTIHQWPATLVQPVGSPLSLECTVEGTSNPNLYWYRQAAGRGLQLLFYSVGIGQISSEVPQNLSASRPQDRQFILSSKKLLLSDSGFYLCAWSRWLAGGDEQFFGPGTRLTVL.

The chain recombines TRBV6-1 with TRBJ1-1; D might be TRBD1 (6 bases). Trimming cost V 9 bases and J 0 bases, with 8 bases left between them. Germline lookup yields CDR1 MNHNS and CDR2 SASEGT. This CDR3 spans 12 amino acids. CDR3 sequence (DNA): TGTGCCAGTGGACAGTTGAACACTGAAGCTTTCTTT. Translation gives CASGQLNTEAFF.

The V call is TRBV4-3, the J call TRBJ2-2; no clear D gene. Germline values: CDR1 LGHNA, CDR2 YSLEER. This CDR3 is built from 14 residues. Trimming took off 5 bases at V and 3 bases at J, with 10 bases between the two ends. The CDR3 nucleotides read TGCGCCAGCAGCATGCGATTATACACCGGGGAGCTGTTTTTT. It yields the protein CASSMRLYTGELFF.

The rearrangement joins TRBV15 to TRBJ2-3; maybe TRBD2 (6 bases). V lost 1 base to trimming and J lost 2 bases, with 22 bases between them. This CDR3 is 19 amino acids long. From germline, CDR1 is LNHNV and CDR2 YYDKDF (reference sequence). DNA of the CDR3: TGTGCCACCAGCAGAGGTTCCGTGATGGGCCGGGGGATCACAGATACGCAGTATTTT. This encodes CATSRGSVMGRGITDTQYF.

The genes are TRBV27 and TRBJ2-5, with 13 bases that match TRBD2. CDR1 MNHEY and CDR2 SMNVEV come from the germline V gene (reference sequence). J gave up 10 bases and V 6 bases, and 14 bases lay outside the gene matches. The CDR3 has 16 residues. The CDR3 DNA reads as TGTGCCAGCAGCTTACTAGCGGGAGGGATATTTGGGGGCCAGTACTTC. This codes for CASSLLAGGIFGGQYF.

The V call is TRBV28, the J call TRBJ1-2; 10 nucleotides agree with TRBD1. The CDR3 length is 13 residues. The junction had 4 bases not matched to a gene; V was cut back by 6 bases and J by 6 bases. Germline CDR1 reads MDHEN; CDR2 reads SYDVKM. This CDR3 reads CASRPGTGDGYTF. The CDR3 DNA follows: TGTGCCAGCAGACCCGGGACAGGGGATGGCTACACCTTC.

J is TRBJ2-1 and V is TRBV4-1, with D perhaps matching TRBD2 (6 bases). Germline CDR1 is MGHRA and CDR2 is YSYEKL. Trimming removed 3 bases from V and 7 bases from J, with 19 bases in between. This CDR3 has 16 residues. CDR3 loop: CASSQVHHGGDNEQFF. The CDR3 DNA sequence: TGCGCCAGCAGCCAGGTACACCACGGCGGGGATAATGAGCAGTTCTTC.

The V gene is TRBV7-2, the J gene TRBJ1-5, with D possibly TRBD1 on 6 matching bases. The CDR3 runs 14 residues. Germline lookup yields CDR1 SGHTA and CDR2 FQGNSA. Deletions cut 2 bases from V and 7 bases from J, with 12 bases between. The CDR3 coding sequence is TGTGCCAGCAGCTTACTGCTGGGGGCGCAGCCCCAGCATTTT. It specifies CASSLLLGAQPQHF.

J is TRBJ2-1 and V is TRBV28; a possible D gene is TRBD2 (6 bases). From germline, CDR1 is MDHEN and CDR2 SYDVKM. Trimming cost V 5 bases and J 0 bases, with 14 bases left between them. CDR3 length: 16 residues. CDR3 amino acids: CASSLPLARSYNEQFF. As DNA, the CDR3 is TGTGCCAGCAGTCTCCCCCTAGCGCGCTCCTACAATGAGCAGTTCTTC.

V is TRBV27 and J is TRBJ2-7; a weak D match, TRBD2 (6 bases). Trimming cost V 1 base and J 5 bases, with 24 bases left between them. CDR1 is MNHEY, CDR2 SMNVEV, per germline (reference sequence). The CDR3 has 18 amino acids. The CDR3 region has the DNA TGTGCCAGCAGTTTATTTAGTATATCTGCCGGCGCGGGGCACGAGCAGTACTTC. Translating gives CASSLFSISAGAGHEQYF.

V is TRBV6-5 and J is TRBJ2-7, with a tentative D call TRBD1 (6 bases). The CDR3 has 12 residues. The germline CDR1 and CDR2 sequences are MNHEY and SVGAGI. V was trimmed by 6 bases and J by 2 bases, leaving 8 bases between them. CDR3 sequence: CASSRGPYEQYF. The CDR3 coding sequence is TGTGCCAGCAGCAGGGGTCCCTACGAGCAGTACTTC.